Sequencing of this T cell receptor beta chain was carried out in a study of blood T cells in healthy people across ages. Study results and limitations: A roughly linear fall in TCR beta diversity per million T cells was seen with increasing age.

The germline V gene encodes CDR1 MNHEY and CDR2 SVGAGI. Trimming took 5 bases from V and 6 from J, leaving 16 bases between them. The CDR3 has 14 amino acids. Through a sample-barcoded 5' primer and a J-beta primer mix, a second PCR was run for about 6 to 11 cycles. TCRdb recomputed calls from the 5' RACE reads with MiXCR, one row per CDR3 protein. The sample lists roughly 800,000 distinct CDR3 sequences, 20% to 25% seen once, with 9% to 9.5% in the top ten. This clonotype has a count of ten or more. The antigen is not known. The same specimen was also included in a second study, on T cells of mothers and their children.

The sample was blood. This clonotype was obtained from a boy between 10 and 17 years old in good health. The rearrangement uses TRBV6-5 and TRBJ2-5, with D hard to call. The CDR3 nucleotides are TGTGCCAGCAGTGTAGACCTGGACGAACAGACCCAGTACTTC. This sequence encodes CASSVDLDEQTQYF.